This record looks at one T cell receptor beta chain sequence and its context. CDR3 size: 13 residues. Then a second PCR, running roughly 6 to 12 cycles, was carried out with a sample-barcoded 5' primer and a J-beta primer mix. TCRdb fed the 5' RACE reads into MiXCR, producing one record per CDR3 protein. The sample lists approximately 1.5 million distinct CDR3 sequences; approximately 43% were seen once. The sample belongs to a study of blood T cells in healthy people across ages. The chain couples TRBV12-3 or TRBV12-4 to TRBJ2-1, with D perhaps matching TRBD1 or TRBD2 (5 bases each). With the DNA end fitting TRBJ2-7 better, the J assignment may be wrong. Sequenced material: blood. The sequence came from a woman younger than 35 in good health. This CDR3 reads CASRDDPYNEQYF. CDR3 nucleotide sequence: TGTGCCAGTCGGGACGACCCCTACAATGAGCAGTACTTC.